The next 29 T cell receptor beta chains were all read from a single sample in a study of blood T cell repertoires in COVID-19. TCRdb's table, derived via immunoSEQ multiplex PCR, lists solely in-frame clones and lacks some. The sample has 200,000 to 250,000 clones, about 85% seen once; the top ten hold around 6.4%. The sample consisted of peripheral blood. The receptors shown here come from a woman in her sixties with active or convalescent COVID-19.

The V and J genes are TRBV7-3 and TRBJ2-1; D is unclear. The CDR3 is 12 residues long. CDR1 is SGHTA and CDR2 is FQGTGA in the germline V gene. Deletions cut 10 bases from V and 0 bases from J, with 7 bases between. The CDR3 coding sequence is TGTGCCACTGTGAGCTCCTACAATGAGCAGTTCTTC. Its translation is CATVSSYNEQFF.

The chain recombines TRBV30 with TRBJ1-5, with D hard to call. CDR1 is GTSNPN, CDR2 SVGIG, per germline (reference sequence). With 3 bases removed from V and 0 bases from J, the gap between germline ends came to 9 bases. The CDR3 is made up of 14 amino acids. CDR3 amino acids: CAWSQYNSNQPQHF. As DNA, the CDR3 is TGTGCCTGGAGCCAGTACAATAGCAATCAGCCCCAGCATTTT.

The chain is built from TRBV28 and TRBJ1-2; D gene ambiguous. This CDR3 has 15 amino acids. CDR1 and CDR2 from the germline V gene are MDHEN and SYDVKM. Trimming removed 6 bases from V and 6 bases from J, with 20 bases in between. This CDR3 is CASSPTPTSVDGYTF. CDR3 sequence (DNA): TGTGCCAGCAGCCCTACCCCAACCTCGGTGGATGGCTACACCTTC.

The chain uses TRBV18 and TRBJ1-2; D may be TRBD1 (6 bases). The CDR3 is 16 amino acids. V gave up 2 bases and J gave up 2 bases, with 15 bases separating them. From germline, CDR1 is KGHSH and CDR2 LQKENI. Written as DNA, the CDR3 is TGTGCCAGCTCACCAAGGACAGCGGCGTGGAACTATGGCTACACCTTC. Its protein product is CASSPRTAAWNYGYTF.

The chain employs TRBV7-3 and TRBJ2-1, with TRBD2 identical over 14 bases. The germline CDR1 and CDR2 sequences are SGHTA and FQGTGA. V dropped 5 bases and J dropped 7; count of bases not matched to a gene: 4. The CDR3 spans 15 residues. The chain's CDR3 is CASSPGLAGENEQFF. In nucleotides, the CDR3 is TGTGCCAGCAGCCCGGGACTAGCGGGAGAAAATGAGCAGTTCTTC.

This rearrangement joins TRBV6-5 to TRBJ2-7; 7 positions match TRBD2. This CDR3 has 14 residues. Germline CDR1 is MNHEY and CDR2 is SVGAGI. V was clipped by 7 bases and J by 3 bases; unmatched bases: 9. In nucleotides, the CDR3 is TGTGCCAGCAAGAGGGGCCTAGCGGACTACGAGCAGTACTTC. Protein product: CASKRGLADYEQYF.

The chain carries TRBV9 and TRBJ2-2; maybe TRBD1 (5 bases). This CDR3 has 15 amino acids. Trimming removed 0 bases at V and 3 bases at J, with 9 bases between. The germline CDR1 and CDR2 sequences are SGDLS and YYNGEE. The CDR3 DNA reads as TGTGCCAGCAGCGTAGGCAGGGCCGACACCGGGGAGCTGTTTTTT. Encoded protein: CASSVGRADTGELFF.

The chain uses TRBV7-6 and TRBJ1-5; weak D call: TRBD1 (6 bases). V gave up 1 base and J gave up 4 bases, with 11 bases separating them. The CDR3 sequence is 15 residues long. Germline CDR1 reads SGHVS; CDR2 reads FNYEAQ. Here the CDR3 DNA reads TGTGCCAGCAGCTTAGGCAGGGGCGAAAATCAGCCCCAGCATTTT. It specifies CASSLGRGENQPQHF.

The chain couples TRBV7-9 to TRBJ1-1, with D uncertain. The CDR3 sequence is 13 residues long. The germline V and J ends were trimmed by 6 bases and 0 bases, with 8 bases remaining between them. Germline CDR1 SEHNR, CDR2 FQNEAQ (reference sequence). The CDR3 reads CASRAGLNTEAFF. The CDR3 DNA sequence: TGTGCCAGCAGAGCGGGCCTGAACACTGAAGCTTTCTTT.

V gene TRBV28 combines with J gene TRBJ1-2; 9 positions match TRBD1. The J segment lost 3 bases and the V segment lost 5 bases, leaving 10 bases of the junction unmatched. Germline CDR1 and CDR2: MDHEN and SYDVKM. The CDR3 runs to 16 residues. This CDR3 is CASSVFRDRVDYGYTF. The DNA for the CDR3 is TGTGCCAGCAGTGTCTTCCGGGACAGGGTTGACTATGGCTACACCTTC.

The CDR3 here is CAWSVGGGETEAFF. Written as DNA, the CDR3 is TGTGCCTGGAGTGTAGGGGGGGGCGAGACTGAAGCTTTCTTT. The chain employs TRBV30 and TRBJ1-1; D might be TRBD1 (6 bases). Per germline, CDR1 GTSNPN and CDR2 SVGIG (reference sequence). V gave up 0 bases and J gave up 5 bases, with 13 bases separating them. CDR3 length: 14 amino acids.

The chain couples TRBV6-5 to TRBJ1-2; D uncertain. Per germline, CDR1 MNHEY and CDR2 SVGAGI. The CDR3 is 14 amino acids. V shed 6 bases and J shed 5 bases, with 16 bases lying between them. The CDR3 region is CASSTRADEYGYTF. CDR3 DNA sequence: TGTGCCAGCAGCACTAGGGCCGATGAGTATGGCTACACCTTC.

The V and J genes are TRBV11-3 and TRBJ2-1; TRBD2 matches at 11 bases. The germline gives CDR1 SGHNT, CDR2 YENEEA. After removal of 5 bases from V and 14 bases from J, the junction contained 8 bases not matched to a gene. This CDR3 is built from 13 residues. CDR3 DNA sequence: TGTGCCAGCAGCCCGGGACTAGCGGTTCGGAAGTTCTTC. Its translation is CASSPGLAVRKFF.

This clone was observed a single time. The chain links TRBV15 to TRBJ2-7, with D tentatively TRBD2 (5 bases). Trimming shortened V by 0 bases and J by 3 bases, and 9 bases separated the two germline ends. CDR3 size: 14 residues. Germline V lookup: CDR1 LNHNV, CDR2 YYDKDF (reference sequence). Written as DNA, the CDR3 is TGTGCCACCAGCAGAGACGGGAAAAGCTACGAGCAGTACTTC. Translation gives CATSRDGKSYEQYF.

This clone was recorded a few times. This sequence joins TRBV7-9 and TRBJ2-2, with 7 nucleotides matching TRBD1. V lost 3 bases to trimming and J lost 6 bases; unmatched junction nucleotides: 4. CDR3 length: 14 amino acids. Per germline, CDR1 SEHNR and CDR2 FQNEAQ (reference sequence). CDR3 nucleotide sequence: TGTGCCAGCAGCTTGGGGACAGACTCCGGGGAGCTGTTTTTT. Protein: CASSLGTDSGELFF.

The rearrangement uses TRBV6-5 and TRBJ1-1; D perhaps matches TRBD1 (6 bases). Germline V gene data show CDR1 as MNHEY and CDR2 as SVGAGI. The CDR3 loop spans 13 amino acids. V lost 5 bases, J lost 7 bases, and 14 bases lay in between. CDR3 loop: CASSNLEDSEAFF. CDR3 in DNA: TGTGCCAGCAGTAATTTAGAGGACAGTGAAGCTTTCTTT.

The chain couples TRBV5-8 to TRBJ1-6; the D is unclear. The germline V gene encodes CDR1 SGHTS and CDR2 YDEGEE. The V end lost 2 bases, the J end lost 9 bases, and 6 bases lay between the germline ends. The CDR3 length is 12 residues. CDR3 DNA: TGTGCCAGCAGCTTAAGGAGTTCACCCCTCCACTTT. Translation: CASSLRSSPLHF.

This chain uses TRBV18 with TRBJ1-1; possibly TRBD1 for D (5 bases). This CDR3 has 13 amino acids. Per the germline V gene, CDR1 is KGHSH and CDR2 is LQKENI. The V end was cut by 2 bases, the J end by 5 bases, with 9 bases between. The CDR3 bases are TGTGCCAGCTCACCATCAGGGATGACTGAAGCTTTCTTT. It yields the protein CASSPSGMTEAFF. The entire variable domain, with the rest obtained from reference TRBV18 and TRBJ1-1, is as follows: NAGVMQNPRHLVRRRGQEARLRCSPMKGHSHVYWYRQLPEEGLKFMVYLQKENIIDESGMPKERFSAEFPKEGPSILRIQQVVRGDSAAYFCASSPSGMTEAFFGQGTRLTVV.

The chain couples TRBV11-2 to TRBJ1-5, with 12 bases aligning to TRBD1. CDR3 length: 16 residues. The germline V gene has CDR1 SGHAT and CDR2 FQNNGV. V shed 3 bases and J 6 bases; nucleotides not matched to a gene: 6. The CDR3 region is CASSLGGTGGFQPQHF. The CDR3 DNA reads as TGTGCCAGCAGCTTGGGTGGGACAGGGGGCTTTCAGCCCCAGCATTTT. The full variable domain, its missing parts supplied by reference TRBV11-2 and TRBJ1-5, is EAGVAQSPRYKIIEKRQSVAFWCNPISGHATLYWYQQILGQGPKLLIQFQNNGVVDDSQLPKDRFSAERLKGVDSTLKIQPAKLEDSAVYLCASSLGGTGGFQPQHFGDGTRLSIL.

The chain links TRBV9 to TRBJ1-1; D is perhaps TRBD1 (6 bases). The V gene's germline CDR1 is SGDLS and CDR2 YYNGEE. V shed 0 bases and J shed 5 bases, with 11 bases lying between them. This CDR3 is 14 amino acids long. The CDR3 loop reads CASSVVSGETEAFF. The DNA for the CDR3 is TGTGCCAGCAGCGTAGTGTCAGGGGAGACTGAAGCTTTCTTT.

This clone showed up just a few times. The V and J genes are TRBV30 and TRBJ1-5, with unresolved D. V lost 1 base, J lost 1 base, and 11 bases lay in between. The CDR3 runs 15 residues. CDR1 GTSNPN and CDR2 SVGIG come from the germline V gene (reference sequence). The CDR3 reads CAWSAGRGSNQPQHF. In nucleotides, the CDR3 is TGTGCCTGGAGTGCGGGTCGGGGAAGCAATCAGCCCCAGCATTTT.

The V and J genes are TRBV13 and TRBJ2-1; TRBD1 aligns across 8 bases. The CDR3 spans 17 residues. In germline, CDR1 is PRHDT, CDR2 FYEKMQ (reference sequence). V was pared by 6 bases and J by 0 bases, with 10 bases of the junction left unmatched. CDR3 protein: CASRLNYRGSSYNEQFF. The DNA for the CDR3 is TGTGCCAGCAGACTTAACTACAGGGGGAGCTCCTACAATGAGCAGTTCTTC.

This chain connects TRBV5-1 to TRBJ2-2, with TRBD1 as a possible D gene (6 bases). The CDR3 spans 16 residues. From germline, CDR1 is SGHRS and CDR2 YFSETQ. Trimming took 1 base from V and 5 from J, leaving 15 bases between them. The CDR3, as DNA: TGCGCCAGCAGCTTGACTGGGGGCGAGGCGACCGGGGAGCTGTTTTTT. Its protein product is CASSLTGGEATGELFF.

This clone was detected only a few times. The chain couples TRBV27 to TRBJ2-6; D remains unclear. This CDR3 has 15 amino acids. From germline, CDR1 is MNHEY and CDR2 SMNVEV (reference sequence). The V and J ends lost 6 bases and 0 bases respectively, with 9 bases between them. The CDR3 sequence: CASRSSSSGANVLTF. CDR3 DNA sequence: TGTGCCAGCAGGTCATCGAGCTCTGGGGCCAACGTCCTGACTTTC.

The sample holds a few counts of this clone. The chain carries TRBV4-1 and TRBJ2-2, with D perhaps TRBD2 (5 bases). In germline, CDR1 is MGHRA, CDR2 YSYEKL. The CDR3 is made up of 15 amino acids. Trimming pared 7 bases from V and 6 bases from J, leaving 18 bases between. In DNA form, the CDR3 reads TGCGCCAGCAAAAGCAGGCTACTAGGGCCCGGGGAGCTGTTTTTT. Its translation is CASKSRLLGPGELFF.

The J gene is TRBJ2-1, the V gene TRBV28; maybe TRBD1 (6 bases). This CDR3 is built from 13 residues. Germline V CDR1 and CDR2: MDHEN, SYDVKM. With 5 bases removed from V and 12 bases from J, the gap between germline ends came to 17 bases. The CDR3 reads CASSPGQRRAQFF. CDR3 bases: TGTGCCAGCAGTCCCGGACAGCGACGGGCGCAGTTCTTC.

The chain carries TRBV5-1 and TRBJ2-7; 8 bases align to TRBD1. The CDR3 spans 12 residues. The junction had 2 bases not matched to a gene; V was cut back by 4 bases and J by 5 bases. Germline CDR1 is SGHRS and CDR2 is YFSETQ. The CDR3 sequence: CASSQDRDEQYF. CDR3 sequence (DNA): TGCGCCAGCAGCCAGGACAGGGACGAGCAGTACTTC.

The chain couples TRBV11-2 to TRBJ1-1; D might be TRBD1 (6 bases). CDR1 and CDR2 (germline): SGHAT, FQNNGV. This CDR3 spans 14 amino acids. V lost 5 bases and J lost 7, with 17 bases in between. CDR3 region: CASSLIRGPNEAFF. DNA for the CDR3: TGTGCCAGCAGCCTAATCAGGGGACCGAATGAAGCTTTCTTT.

This clone has a single count. Within the sample, other DNA sequences also encode this same CDR3. The chain joins TRBV7-2 to TRBJ2-3; 11 bases fit TRBD2. The CDR3 sequence is 15 residues long. Germline trimming cut 5 bases from V and 3 bases from J; bases unmatched to any gene: 4. The germline V gene encodes CDR1 SGHTA and CDR2 FQGNSA. CDR3 residues: CASSLLAGGTDTQYF. In nucleotides, the CDR3 is TGTGCCAGCAGCCTGCTAGCGGGGGGAACAGATACGCAGTATTTT.